This T cell receptor (beta chain) was recorded in a study of blood T cell repertoires in COVID-19. There are a few counts of this clone. Germline V gives CDR1 SGHTA, CDR2 FQGNSA. V dropped 5 bases and J dropped 6 bases, with 20 bases sitting between them. This CDR3 spans 16 amino acids. Sequencing used immunoSEQ multiplex PCR; TCRdb keeps in-frame clones, though not all of them. This table has more than 85,000 clones, roughly 86% appearing once. The sample taken for sequencing was peripheral blood. V gene TRBV7-2 combines with J gene TRBJ1-5, with D perhaps TRBD1 (6 bases). This receptor was obtained from a man between 50 and 59 years old with active or convalescent COVID-19. The CDR3 bases are TGTGCCAGCAGCCTTAACGGTCGGGACAACGGTCAGCCCCAGCATTTT. This translates into CASSLNGRDNGQPQHF.